The present entry profiles one T cell receptor beta chain with its context. No antigen is known for it. Treatment here: around 19 received Ad26.COV2.S at low or high dose, single or two shots; about 5 received placebo; per-sample allocation not given. Material that was analyzed had been drawn on day 63 after the first vaccine or placebo injection. Assay: immunoSEQ multiplex PCR; the TCRdb copy retains only in-frame clones and omits some. The table has 440,000 or so clones, around 89% seen once; the top ten hold more than 1.5%. CDR1 is GTSNPN and CDR2 is SVGIG in the germline V gene (reference sequence). V shed 0 bases, J shed 1 base, and the junction held 1 base outside the gene matches. The CDR3 has 14 residues. The data originate from a study of Ad26.COV2.S vaccination and SARS-CoV-2 variants. As for the study in general: Trial arm assignment for the donor was COV1001 Ad26.COV2.S.

Study findings and constraints: From the TCR breadth and depth analyses, total T cell responses may have been underestimated.

The J gene is TRBJ2-7, the V gene TRBV30; 9 positions agree with TRBD1. The specimen was peripheral blood, collected in a trial of Ad26.COV2.S vaccine versus placebo. The TCR originated in a person between 18 and 65 years old who received the Ad26.COV2.S COVID-19 vaccine or a placebo. CDR3 nucleotides: TGTGCCTGGAGTGTCGGGACAGGGTCCTACGAGCAGTACTTC. Protein product: CAWSVGTGSYEQYF. The full variable domain, rest sourced from reference TRBV30 and TRBJ2-7, is SQTIHQWPATLVQPVGSPLSLECTVEGTSNPNLYWYRQAAGRGLQLLFYSVGIGQISSEVPQNLSASRPQDRQFILSSKKLLLSDSGFYLCAWSVGTGSYEQYFGPGTRLTVT.